One and the same sample provided the 3 T cell receptor beta chains below, sequenced in a study of naive and memory T cell subsets. A UMI-containing oligonucleotide was joined by 3' ligation to the TCR cDNA template. Amplification of ligated cDNA took four PCR rounds with SP2 and nested alpha and beta constant primers. TCRdb re-called the 5' RACE reads through MiXCR, storing one row per CDR3 protein. The profile shows 25,000 to 35,000 distinct CDR3 sequences, 16% of them singletons. Receptors were obtained from a female donor in good health.

This clonotype was counted ten times or more. The chain recombines TRBV6-5 with TRBJ2-2; weak D call: TRBD2 (5 bases). The germline CDR1 and CDR2 sequences are MNHEY and SVGAGI. The CDR3 loop spans 13 amino acids. V was pared by 0 bases and J by 6 bases, with 5 bases between. As DNA, the CDR3 is TGTGCCAGCAGTTACTCGAGGGCCGGGGAGCTGTTTTTT. Residues: CASSYSRAGELFF.

CDR3 bases: TGTGCCAGCAGCTTAGTTGGGGGGCGGGAACTGTTTTTT. Translating it yields CASSLVGGRELFF. The rearrangement links TRBV7-2 to TRBJ1-4; D possibly corresponds to TRBD1 (6 bases). V dropped 1 base and J dropped 12 bases, with 12 bases sitting between them. There are 13 residues in the CDR3. Germline V gene data show CDR1 as SGHTA and CDR2 as FQGNSA.

This clonotype was seen ten or more times. This chain joins TRBV13 and TRBJ2-6; TRBD1 aligns across 7 bases. The germline CDR1 and CDR2 sequences are PRHDT and FYEKMQ (reference sequence). V shed 5 bases, J shed 4 bases, and the junction held 5 bases outside the gene matches. The CDR3 length is 15 residues. The CDR3 protein is CASSPRGRGANVLTF. The CDR3 coding sequence is TGTGCCAGCAGCCCGAGGGGGCGAGGGGCCAACGTCCTGACTTTC.